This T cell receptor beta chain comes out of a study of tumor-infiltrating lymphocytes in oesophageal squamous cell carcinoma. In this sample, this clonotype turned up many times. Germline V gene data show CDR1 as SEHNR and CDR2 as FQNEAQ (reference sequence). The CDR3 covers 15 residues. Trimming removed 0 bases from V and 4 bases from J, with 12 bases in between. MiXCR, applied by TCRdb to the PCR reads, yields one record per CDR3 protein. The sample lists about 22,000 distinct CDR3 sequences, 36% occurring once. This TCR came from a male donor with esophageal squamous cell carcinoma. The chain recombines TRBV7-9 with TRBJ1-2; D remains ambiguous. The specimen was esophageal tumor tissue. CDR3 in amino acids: CASSLAPLNPYGYTF. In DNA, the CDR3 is TGTGCCAGCAGCTTAGCCCCCCTGAATCCCTATGGCTACACCTTC. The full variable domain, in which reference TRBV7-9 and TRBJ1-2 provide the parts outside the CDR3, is DTGVSQNPRHKITKRGQNVTFRCDPISEHNRLYWYRQTLGQGPEFLTYFQNEAQLEKSRLLSDRFSAERPKGSFSTLEIQRTEQGDSAMYLCASSLAPLNPYGYTFGSGTRLTVV.